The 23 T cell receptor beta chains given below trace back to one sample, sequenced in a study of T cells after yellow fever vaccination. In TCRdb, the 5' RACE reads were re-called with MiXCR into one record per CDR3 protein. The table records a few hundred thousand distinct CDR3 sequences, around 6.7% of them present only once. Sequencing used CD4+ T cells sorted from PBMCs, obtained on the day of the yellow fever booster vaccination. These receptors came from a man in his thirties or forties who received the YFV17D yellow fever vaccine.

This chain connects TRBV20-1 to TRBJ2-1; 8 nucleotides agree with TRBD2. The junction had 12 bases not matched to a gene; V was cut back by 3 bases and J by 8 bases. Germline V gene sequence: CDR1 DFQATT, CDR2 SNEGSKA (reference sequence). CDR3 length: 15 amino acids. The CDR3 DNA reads TGCAGTGCTAGCGAGTTAGCGGGACCAGGGGATGAGCAGTTCTTC. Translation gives CSASELAGPGDEQFF.

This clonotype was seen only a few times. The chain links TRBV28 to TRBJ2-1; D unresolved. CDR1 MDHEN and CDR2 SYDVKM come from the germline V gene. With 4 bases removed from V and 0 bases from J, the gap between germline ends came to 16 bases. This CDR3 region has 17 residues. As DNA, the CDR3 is TGTGCCAGCAGTTCCAGTTTAGGCCAATTCTCCTACAATGAGCAGTTCTTC. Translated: CASSSSLGQFSYNEQFF.

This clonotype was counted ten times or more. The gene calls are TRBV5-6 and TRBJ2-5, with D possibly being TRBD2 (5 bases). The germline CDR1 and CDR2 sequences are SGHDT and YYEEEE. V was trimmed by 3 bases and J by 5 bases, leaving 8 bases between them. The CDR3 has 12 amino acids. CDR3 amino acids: CASSSSGETQYF. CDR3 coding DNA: TGTGCCAGCAGCTCGTCGGGGGAGACCCAGTACTTC.

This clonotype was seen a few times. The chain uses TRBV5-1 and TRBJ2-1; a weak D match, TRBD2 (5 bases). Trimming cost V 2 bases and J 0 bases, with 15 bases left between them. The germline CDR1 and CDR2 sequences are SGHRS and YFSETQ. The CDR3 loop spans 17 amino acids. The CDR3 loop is CASSFLAAASSYNEQFF. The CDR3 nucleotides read TGCGCCAGCAGCTTCCTAGCCGCGGCAAGCTCCTACAATGAGCAGTTCTTC.

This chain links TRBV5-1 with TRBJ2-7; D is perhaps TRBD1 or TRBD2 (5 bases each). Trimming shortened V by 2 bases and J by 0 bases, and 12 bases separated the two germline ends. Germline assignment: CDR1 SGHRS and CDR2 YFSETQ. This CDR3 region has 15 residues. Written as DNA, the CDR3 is TGCGCCAGCAGCTTAGGAGGACACAGCTCCTACGAGCAGTACTTC. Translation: CASSLGGHSSYEQYF.

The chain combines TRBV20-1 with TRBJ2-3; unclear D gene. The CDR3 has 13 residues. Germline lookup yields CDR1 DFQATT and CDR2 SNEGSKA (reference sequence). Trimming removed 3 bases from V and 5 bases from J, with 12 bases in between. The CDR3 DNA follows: TGCAGTGCTAGTGTTGGGCCACGAGATACGCAGTATTTT. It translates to CSASVGPRDTQYF.

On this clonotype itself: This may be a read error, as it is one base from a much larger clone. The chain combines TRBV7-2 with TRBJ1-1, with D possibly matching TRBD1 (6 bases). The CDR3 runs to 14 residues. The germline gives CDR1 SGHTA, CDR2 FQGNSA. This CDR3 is CASSSQGLKTEAFF. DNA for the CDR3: TGTGCCAGCAGCTCACAGGGTCTGAAAACTGAAGCTTTCTTT.

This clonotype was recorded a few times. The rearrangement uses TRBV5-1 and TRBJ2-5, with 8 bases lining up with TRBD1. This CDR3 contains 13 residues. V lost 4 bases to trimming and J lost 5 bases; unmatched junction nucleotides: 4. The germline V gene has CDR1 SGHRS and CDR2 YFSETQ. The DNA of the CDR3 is TGCGCCAGCAGCAGACAGGGGACGGAGACCCAGTACTTC. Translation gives CASSRQGTETQYF.

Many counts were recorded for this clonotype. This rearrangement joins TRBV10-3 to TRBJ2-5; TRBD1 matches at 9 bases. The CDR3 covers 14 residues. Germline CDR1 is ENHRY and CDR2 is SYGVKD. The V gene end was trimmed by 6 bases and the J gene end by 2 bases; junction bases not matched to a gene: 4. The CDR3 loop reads CAIREGQGQETQYF. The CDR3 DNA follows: TGTGCCATCAGGGAGGGACAGGGTCAAGAGACCCAGTACTTC.

CDR3 in DNA: TGTGCCACCAGTGACGGGACAGGTTGGTCCTACGAGCAGTACTTC. This encodes CATSDGTGWSYEQYF. This rearrangement joins TRBV24-1 to TRBJ2-7, with 8 bases that match TRBD1. The CDR3 sequence is 15 residues long. The junction had 5 bases not matched to a gene; V was cut back by 4 bases and J by 1 base. Germline V gene data show CDR1 as KGHDR and CDR2 as SFDVKD.

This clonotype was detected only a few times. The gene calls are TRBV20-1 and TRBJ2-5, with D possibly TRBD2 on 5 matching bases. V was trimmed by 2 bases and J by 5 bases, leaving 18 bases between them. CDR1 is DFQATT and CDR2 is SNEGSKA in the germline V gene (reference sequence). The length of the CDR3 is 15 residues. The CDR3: CSARSLGIAGETQYF. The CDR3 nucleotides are TGCAGTGCTAGATCCCTCGGGATAGCTGGGGAGACCCAGTACTTC.

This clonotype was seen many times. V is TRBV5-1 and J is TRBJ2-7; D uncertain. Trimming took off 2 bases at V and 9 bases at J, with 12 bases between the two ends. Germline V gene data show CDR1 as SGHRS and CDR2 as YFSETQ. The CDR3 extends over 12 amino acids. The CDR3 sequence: CASSFEVGRQYF. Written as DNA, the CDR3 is TGCGCCAGCAGCTTTGAGGTCGGGCGGCAGTACTTC.

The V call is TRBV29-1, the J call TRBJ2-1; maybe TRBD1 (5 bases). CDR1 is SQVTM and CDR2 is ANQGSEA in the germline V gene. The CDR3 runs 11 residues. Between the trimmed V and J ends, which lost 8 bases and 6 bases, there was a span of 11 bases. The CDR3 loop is CSPGLGNEQFF. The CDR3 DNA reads TGCAGCCCAGGGTTGGGCAATGAGCAGTTCTTC.

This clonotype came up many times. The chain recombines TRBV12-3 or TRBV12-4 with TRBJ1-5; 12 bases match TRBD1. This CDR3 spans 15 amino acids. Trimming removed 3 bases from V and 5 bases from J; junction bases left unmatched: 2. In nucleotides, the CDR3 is TGTGCCAGCAGTTTGGGGACAGGGGGCTATCAGCCCCAGCATTTT. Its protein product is CASSLGTGGYQPQHF.

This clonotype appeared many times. CDR3 DNA: TGCGCCAGCAGCTTGGATAGGGGGGCGTACAATGAGCAGTTCTTC. Encoded protein: CASSLDRGAYNEQFF. The V gene is TRBV5-1, the J gene TRBJ2-1; D could derive from TRBD1 or TRBD2 (6 bases each). The V end lost 0 bases, the J end lost 4 bases, and 11 bases lay between the germline ends. This CDR3 comprises 15 residues. Germline loops: CDR1 SGHRS, CDR2 YFSETQ.

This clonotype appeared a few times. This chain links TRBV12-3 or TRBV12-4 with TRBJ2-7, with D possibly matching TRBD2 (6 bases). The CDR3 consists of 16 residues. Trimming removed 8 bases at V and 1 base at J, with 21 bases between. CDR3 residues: CASHTVMRRDSYEQYF. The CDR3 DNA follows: TGTGCCAGCCATACCGTTATGAGGAGGGATTCCTACGAGCAGTACTTC.

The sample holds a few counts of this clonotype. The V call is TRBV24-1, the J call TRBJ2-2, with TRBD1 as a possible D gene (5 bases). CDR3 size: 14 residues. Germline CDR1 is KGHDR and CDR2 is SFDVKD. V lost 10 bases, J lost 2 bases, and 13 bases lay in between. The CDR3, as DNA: TGTGCCACGGCTGGCGGACATAACACCGGGGAGCTGTTTTTT. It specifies CATAGGHNTGELFF.

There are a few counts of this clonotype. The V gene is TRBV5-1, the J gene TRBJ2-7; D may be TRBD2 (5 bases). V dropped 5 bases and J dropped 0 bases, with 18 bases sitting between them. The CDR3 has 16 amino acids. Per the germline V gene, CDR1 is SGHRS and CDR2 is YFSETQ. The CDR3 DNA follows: TGCGCCAGCAGATTAGCGTATAGCGCTATCTCCTACGAGCAGTACTTC. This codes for CASRLAYSAISYEQYF.

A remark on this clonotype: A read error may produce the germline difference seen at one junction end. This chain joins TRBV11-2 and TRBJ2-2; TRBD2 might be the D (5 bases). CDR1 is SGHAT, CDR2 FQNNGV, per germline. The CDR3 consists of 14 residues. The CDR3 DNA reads TGTGCCAGCAGCCACGGGGTGAACACTGGGGAGCTGTTTTTT. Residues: CASSHGVNTGELFF.

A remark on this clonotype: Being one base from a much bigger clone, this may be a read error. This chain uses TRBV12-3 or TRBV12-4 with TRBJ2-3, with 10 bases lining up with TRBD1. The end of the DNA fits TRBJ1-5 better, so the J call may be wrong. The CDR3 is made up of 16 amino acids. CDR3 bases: TGTGCCAGCAGTCCAGAGGGGACAGGGGTCACAGATACGCAGCATTTT. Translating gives CASSPEGTGVTDTQHF.

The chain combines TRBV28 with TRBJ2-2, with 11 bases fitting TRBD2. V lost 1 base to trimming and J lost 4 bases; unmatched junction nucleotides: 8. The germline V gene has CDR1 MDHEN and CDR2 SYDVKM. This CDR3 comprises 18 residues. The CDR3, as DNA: TGTGCCAGCAGTTTATTCCCTAGCGGGAGGATTAGCACCGGGGAGCTGTTTTTT. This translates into CASSLFPSGRISTGELFF.

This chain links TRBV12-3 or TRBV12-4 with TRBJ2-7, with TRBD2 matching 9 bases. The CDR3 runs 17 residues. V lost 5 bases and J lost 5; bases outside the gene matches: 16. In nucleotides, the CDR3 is TGTGCCAGCAGTGGATTTAGCGGGAGAGCCTTTGGGGACGAGCAGTACTTC. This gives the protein CASSGFSGRAFGDEQYF.

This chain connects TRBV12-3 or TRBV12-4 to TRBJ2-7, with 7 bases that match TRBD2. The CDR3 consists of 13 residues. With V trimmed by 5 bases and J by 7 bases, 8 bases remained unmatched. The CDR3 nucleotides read TGTGCCAGCAGTCTCGGGGGGAACCTGGAGCAGTACTTC. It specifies CASSLGGNLEQYF.